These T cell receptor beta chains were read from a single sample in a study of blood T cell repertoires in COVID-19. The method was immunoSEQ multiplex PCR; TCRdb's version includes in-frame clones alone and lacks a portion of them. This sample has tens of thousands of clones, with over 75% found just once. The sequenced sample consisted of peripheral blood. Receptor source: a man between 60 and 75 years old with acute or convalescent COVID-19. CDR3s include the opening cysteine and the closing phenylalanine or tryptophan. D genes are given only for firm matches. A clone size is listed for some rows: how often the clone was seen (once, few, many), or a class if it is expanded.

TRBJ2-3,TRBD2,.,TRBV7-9,CASSLDSGGPDTQYF,TGTGCCAGCAGCTTAGACTCGGGAGGGCCCGATACGCAGTATTTT
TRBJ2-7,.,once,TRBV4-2,CASSQDIGSTPYEQYF,TGTGCCAGCAGCCAAGATATTGGGAGTACCCCCTACGAGCAGTACTTC
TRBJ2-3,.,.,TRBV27,CASSLGLGTDTQYF,TGTGCCAGCAGTTTGGGACTGGGGACAGATACGCAGTATTTT
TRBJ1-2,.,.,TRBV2,CASSEGPSYGYTF,TGTGCCAGCAGTGAGGGGCCCAGCTATGGCTACACCTTC
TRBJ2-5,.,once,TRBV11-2,CASSSQGGFQETQYF,TGTGCCAGCAGCTCCCAGGGCGGATTCCAAGAGACCCAGTACTTC
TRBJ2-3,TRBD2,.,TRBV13,CASSSGGRDTQYF,TGTGCCAGCAGCTCGGGAGGGCGAGATACGCAGTATTTT
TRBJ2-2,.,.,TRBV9,CASSVVGGLNTGELFF,TGTGCCAGCAGCGTAGTCGGCGGTCTTAACACCGGGGAGCTGTTTTTT
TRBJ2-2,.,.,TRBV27,CASSLISNTGELFF,TGTGCCAGCAGTCTAATATCGAACACCGGGGAGCTGTTTTTT
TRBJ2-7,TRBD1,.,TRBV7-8,CASSARTGGRSSYEQYF,TGTGCCAGCAGCGCGCGGACAGGGGGCCGTAGCTCCTACGAGCAGTACTTC
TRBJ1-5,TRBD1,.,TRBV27,CASRGTGERQPQHF,TGTGCCAGCAGGGGGACAGGGGAACGGCAGCCCCAGCATTTT
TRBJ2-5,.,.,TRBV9,CASSVGGGAGETQYF,TGTGCCAGCAGCGTAGGAGGGGGGGCAGGAGAGACCCAGTACTTC
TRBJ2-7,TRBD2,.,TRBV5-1,CASSLQPPLAVSSYEQYF,TGCGCCAGCAGCCTACAGCCCCCACTAGCGGTGAGCTCCTACGAGCAGTACTTC
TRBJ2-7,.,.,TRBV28,CASSPTYSEQYF,TGTGCCAGCAGTCCAACCTACAGCGAGCAGTACTTC
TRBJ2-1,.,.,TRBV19,CASSPYRGGEQFF,TGTGCCAGTAGTCCCTACAGGGGAGGTGAGCAGTTCTTC
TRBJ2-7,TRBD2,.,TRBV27,CASSFTSGRALDEQYF,TGTGCCAGCAGTTTTACAAGCGGGAGGGCCCTTGACGAGCAGTACTTC
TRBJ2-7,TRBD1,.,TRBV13,CASSLGTGGFGEQYF,TGTGCCAGCAGCTTAGGGACAGGGGGCTTCGGCGAGCAGTACTTC
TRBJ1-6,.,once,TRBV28,CASSQDYYNSPLHF,TGTGCCAGCAGTCAGGACTATTATAATTCACCCCTCCACTTT
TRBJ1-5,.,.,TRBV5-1,CASAEGAAGQPQHF,TGCGCCAGCGCGGAAGGAGCCGCGGGTCAGCCCCAGCATTTT
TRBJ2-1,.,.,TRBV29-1,CSVEESGAEQFF,TGCAGCGTTGAAGAAAGTGGGGCTGAGCAGTTCTTC
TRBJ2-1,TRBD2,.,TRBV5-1,CASRATSGRARAQFF,TGCGCCAGCAGGGCGACTAGCGGGAGGGCCAGGGCGCAGTTCTTC
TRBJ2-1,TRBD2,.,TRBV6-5,CASSTSGSSYNEQFF,TGTGCCAGCAGTACTAGCGGAAGCTCCTACAATGAGCAGTTCTTC
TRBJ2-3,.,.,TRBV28,CASSLGTPDTQYF,TGTGCCAGCAGTTTAGGTACACCAGATACGCAGTATTTT
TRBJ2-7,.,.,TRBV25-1,CASSQVRNSYEQYF,TGTGCCAGCAGTCAGGTCCGAAACTCCTACGAGCAGTACTTC
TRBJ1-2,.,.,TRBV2,CASSATTLDYGYTF,TGTGCCAGCAGCGCTACGACACTCGACTATGGCTACACCTTC
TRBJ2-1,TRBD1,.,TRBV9,CASSVEGGGPLLYNEQFF,TGTGCCAGCAGCGTAGAAGGGGGCGGCCCGCTACTTTACAATGAGCAGTTCTTC
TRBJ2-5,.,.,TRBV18,CATRFSGVAETQYF,TGTGCCACCCGTTTTTCCGGGGTCGCGGAGACCCAGTACTTC
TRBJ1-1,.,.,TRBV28,CASLQGSTEAFF,TGTGCCAGCCTCCAGGGATCCACTGAAGCTTTCTTT
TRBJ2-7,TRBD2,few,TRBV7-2,CASSLLGGAGGEQYF,TGTGCCAGCAGCTTATTGGGCGGAGCGGGGGGGGAGCAGTACTTC
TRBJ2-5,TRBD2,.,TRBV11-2,CASSLGGLAEETQYF,TGTGCCAGCAGCTTAGGGGGACTAGCGGAAGAGACCCAGTACTTC
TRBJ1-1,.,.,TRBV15,CATSRDQTVGTEAFF,TGTGCCACCAGCAGAGACCAAACTGTCGGCACTGAAGCTTTCTTT
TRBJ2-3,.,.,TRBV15,CATSRRLGGINTDTQYF,TGTGCCACCAGCAGACGACTCGGAGGAATTAACACAGATACGCAGTATTTT
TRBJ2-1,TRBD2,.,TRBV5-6,CASSLATLAGVNYNEQFF,TGTGCCAGCAGCTTGGCAACACTAGCGGGAGTGAACTACAATGAGCAGTTCTTC
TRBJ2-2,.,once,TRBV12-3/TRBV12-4,CASSLRGTGELFF,TGTGCCAGCAGTTTAAGGGGCACCGGGGAGCTGTTTTTT
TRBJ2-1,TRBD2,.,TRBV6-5,CASSYIAGGHNEQFF,TGTGCCAGCAGTTACATTGCGGGAGGCCACAATGAGCAGTTCTTC
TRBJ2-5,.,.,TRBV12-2,CASREPLGPPDREETQYF,TGTGCAAGTCGCGAACCCTTAGGTCCCCCGGACAGGGAAGAGACCCAGTACTTC
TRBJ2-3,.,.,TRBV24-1,CATSDPGRGDIDTQYF,TGTGCCACCAGTGATCCGGGGAGAGGGGACATAGATACGCAGTATTTT
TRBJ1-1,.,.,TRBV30,CAWGRGHRTEAFF,TGTGCCTGGGGCCGTGGGCACCGGACTGAAGCTTTCTTT
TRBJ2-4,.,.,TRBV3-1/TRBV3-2,CASSQDSPGGAKNIQYF,TGTGCCAGCAGCCAAGATTCCCCAGGGGGGGCCAAAAACATTCAGTACTTC
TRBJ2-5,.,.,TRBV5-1,CASSLGLWQGETQYF,TGCGCCAGCAGCTTGGGTCTTTGGCAGGGAGAGACCCAGTACTTC
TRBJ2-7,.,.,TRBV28,CASSLAAAPYEQYF,TGTGCCAGCAGTTTAGCCGCGGCACCCTACGAGCAGTACTTC
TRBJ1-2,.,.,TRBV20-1,CSARGVYGYTF,TGCAGTGCTAGAGGAGTCTATGGCTACACCTTC